The 25 T cell receptor beta chains given below trace back to one sample, sequenced in a study of shared clonotypes between healthy human individuals. Naive-designated CD8 cells lacked CD45RO, were positively enriched for CCR7, and omitted terminally differentiated effector memory CD45RA+ cells. Profiled with immunoSEQ multiplex PCR; TCRdb holds only in-frame clones, not every one. This sample has over 2 million clones, with around 96% found just once. The specimen was naive CD8+ T cells sorted from blood. The receptors here all came from a man aged 18 to 29 in good health.

As to this clone: The same CDR3 also results from other DNA sequences found in this sample. CDR3 amino acids: CASSTGTGNTEAFF. The DNA for the CDR3 is TGTGCCAGCAGCACCGGGACAGGTAACACTGAAGCTTTCTTT. The rearrangement uses TRBV5-6 and TRBJ1-1; 8 bases match TRBD1. The CDR3 is 14 amino acids. V lost 4 bases, J lost 2 bases, and 4 bases stayed unmatched. In germline, CDR1 is SGHDT, CDR2 YYEEEE.

The CDR3 here is CASSLDPGGNEQYF. CDR3 coding DNA: TGTGCCAGCAGCTTGGATCCAGGGGGTAACGAGCAGTACTTC. The rearrangement links TRBV5-4 to TRBJ2-7; 7 bases line up with TRBD1. The CDR3 contains 14 residues. J gave up 5 bases and V 0 bases, and 5 bases lay outside the gene matches. Germline V gene data show CDR1 as SGHNT and CDR2 as YYREEE (reference sequence).

The genes are TRBV5-1 and TRBJ2-3; D is uncertain. CDR1 and CDR2 from the germline V gene are SGHRS and YFSETQ. This CDR3 contains 18 residues. V lost 2 bases, J lost 4 bases, and 23 bases lay in between. For the CDR3, the DNA is TGCGCCAGCAGCTTACTGTGGGGTGGCTCCGAGGAATCAGATACGCAGTATTTT. It codes for CASSLLWGGSEESDTQYF.

The V gene is TRBV29-1, the J gene TRBJ2-7; 7 bases map to TRBD1. The CDR3 has 14 amino acids. Germline CDR1 SQVTM, CDR2 ANQGSEA. Trimming removed 2 bases from V and 3 bases from J; junction bases left unmatched: 7. The CDR3 spells CSVEKGGIDYEQYF. The CDR3 bases are TGCAGCGTTGAAAAAGGGGGCATAGACTACGAGCAGTACTTC.

This chain joins TRBV4-1 and TRBJ1-2; a weak D match, TRBD1 (5 bases). The CDR3 sequence is 17 residues long. V was trimmed by 0 bases and J by 1 base, leaving 15 bases between them. Germline-derived CDR1 and CDR2 are MGHRA and YSYEKL. The CDR3 DNA follows: TGCGCCAGCAGCCAAGAAAACTCGGGACGAGATAACTATGGCTACACCTTC. Its protein product is CASSQENSGRDNYGYTF.

V is TRBV30 and J is TRBJ2-3; D unclear. The CDR3 has 13 amino acids. Trimming cost V 2 bases and J 6 bases, with 12 bases left between them. CDR1 is GTSNPN and CDR2 is SVGIG in the germline V gene (reference sequence). The chain's CDR3 is CAWSPPSADTQYF. The CDR3 bases are TGTGCCTGGAGTCCCCCTTCGGCCGATACGCAGTATTTT. Variable domain in full (rest from reference TRBV30 and TRBJ2-3): SQTIHQWPATLVQPVGSPLSLECTVEGTSNPNLYWYRQAAGRGLQLLFYSVGIGQISSEVPQNLSASRPQDRQFILSSKKLLLSDSGFYLCAWSPPSADTQYFGPGTRLTVL.

This chain joins TRBV29-1 and TRBJ2-1; 7 positions agree with TRBD1. Trimming took 0 bases from V and 10 from J; bases not matched to a gene: 12. CDR3 length: 15 residues. Germline CDR1 reads SQVTM; CDR2 reads ANQGSEA. Here the CDR3 reads CSVEDFRTGLGEQFF. CDR3 in DNA: TGCAGCGTTGAAGATTTTCGGACAGGACTTGGGGAGCAGTTCTTC.

J is TRBJ1-6 and V is TRBV7-2; 10 nucleotides line up with TRBD1. V shed 5 bases, J shed 10 bases, and the junction held 11 bases outside the gene matches. The CDR3 covers 16 residues. The germline V gene encodes CDR1 SGHTA and CDR2 FQGNSA. CDR3 protein: CASSIPGQGQGSPLHF. The CDR3 nucleotides are TGTGCCAGCAGCATACCGGGACAGGGGCAGGGCTCACCCCTCCACTTT.

The rearrangement uses TRBV18 and TRBJ2-7; TRBD2 matches at 9 bases. This CDR3 has 16 residues. The germline V gene encodes CDR1 KGHSH and CDR2 LQKENI. V gave up 4 bases and J gave up 2 bases; unmatched junction bases: 9. The CDR3 reads CASSLDSSGVAYEQYF. For the CDR3, the DNA is TGTGCCAGCTCACTCGACTCTAGCGGGGTGGCCTACGAGCAGTACTTC.

The chain has TRBV6-5 and TRBJ2-1; 10 bases match TRBD2. Germline assignment: CDR1 MNHEY and CDR2 SVGAGI. CDR3 length equals 15 residues. The V gene end was trimmed by 2 bases and the J gene end by 8 bases; junction bases not matched to a gene: 6. CDR3 sequence reads: CASSYGAGGFYEQFF. The CDR3 region has the DNA TGTGCCAGCAGTTACGGAGCGGGGGGGTTCTATGAGCAGTTCTTC.

With regard to this clone: The same CDR3 is also encoded by other DNA sequences in this sample. This rearrangement joins TRBV10-3 to TRBJ2-7, with D hard to call. Trimming removed 4 bases at V and 4 bases at J, with 5 bases between. Looked up from germline, CDR1 is ENHRY and CDR2 is SYGVKD. The CDR3 covers 11 residues. Here the CDR3 DNA reads TGTGCCATCAGTGGGGATTACGAGCAGTACTTC. Translated, it gives CAISGDYEQYF.

This clone was recorded many times. The genes are TRBV10-1 and TRBJ1-5, with D tentatively TRBD1 (5 bases). V lost 2 bases and J 7 bases, leaving 6 bases between the germline ends. The CDR3 consists of 12 residues. Germline CDR1 WNHNN, CDR2 SYGVQD (reference sequence). The CDR3 here is CASSEGQQPQHF. CDR3 nucleotides: TGCGCCAGCAGTGAGGGACAACAGCCCCAGCATTTT.

The chain links TRBV7-9 to TRBJ2-5, with TRBD2 matching 7 bases. The V gene end was trimmed by 0 bases and the J gene end by 5 bases; junction bases not matched to a gene: 6. The CDR3 covers 15 residues. Germline assignment: CDR1 SEHNR and CDR2 FQNEAQ (reference sequence). This chain's CDR3 is CASSLAQTSLETQYF. In nucleotides, the CDR3 is TGTGCCAGCAGCTTAGCCCAGACTAGCTTGGAGACCCAGTACTTC. The variable domain in full, completed from reference TRBV7-9 and TRBJ2-5, reads DTGVSQNPRHKITKRGQNVTFRCDPISEHNRLYWYRQTLGQGPEFLTYFQNEAQLEKSRLLSDRFSAERPKGSFSTLEIQRTEQGDSAMYLCASSLAQTSLETQYFGPGTRLLVL.

The chain has TRBV5-1 and TRBJ2-3; D possibly uses TRBD1 or TRBD2 (5 bases each). V lost 5 bases, J lost 1 base, and 11 bases lay in between. The CDR3 spans 14 residues. The germline gives CDR1 SGHRS, CDR2 YFSETQ. The CDR3 nucleotides read TGCGCCAGCAGAGACGGGGCCGGCACAGATACGCAGTATTTT. Translation: CASRDGAGTDTQYF.

The table lists this clone with a count of one. Germline is not matched at one junction end, which may reflect a read error. This rearrangement joins TRBV5-6 to TRBJ1-4; D is uncertain. The CDR3 totals 12 residues. Germline loops: CDR1 SGHDT, CDR2 YYEEEE. The CDR3 coding sequence is TGTGGCAGCCAGAGGGTGAATGAAAAACTGTTTTTT. It translates to CGSQRVNEKLFF. The complete variable domain, with remaining parts taken from reference TRBV5-6 and TRBJ1-4, reads DAGVTQSPTHLIKTRGQQVTLRCSPKSGHDTVSWYQQALGQGPQFIFQYYEEEERQRGNFPDRFSGHQFPNYSSELNVNALLLGDSALYLCGSQRVNEKLFFGSGTQLSVL.

The chain carries TRBV30 and TRBJ1-2, with TRBD1 matching 9 bases. Germline V gene sequence: CDR1 GTSNPN, CDR2 SVGIG (reference sequence). The junction had 7 bases not matched to a gene; V was cut back by 3 bases and J by 2 bases. The CDR3 is made up of 15 amino acids. CDR3 nucleotide sequence: TGTGCCTGGAGCCCTACCGGGACAGGGAACTATGGCTACACCTTC. Amino acid sequence: CAWSPTGTGNYGYTF.

The CDR3 DNA reads TGTGCCAGCAGCTTAGTACCCGGTTCCTACAATGAGCAGTTCTTC. Translated, it gives CASSLVPGSYNEQFF. V is TRBV7-8 and J is TRBJ2-1; no clear D. Germline-derived CDR1 and CDR2 are SGHVS and FQNEAQ. The CDR3 loop spans 15 amino acids. Trimming took 1 base from V and 1 from J, leaving 8 bases between them.

The rearrangement uses TRBV6-5 and TRBJ1-2; 7 bases align to TRBD1. Trimming took 1 base from V and 1 from J; bases not matched to a gene: 3. This CDR3 spans 15 amino acids. Germline V lookup: CDR1 MNHEY, CDR2 SVGAGI. The CDR3 protein is CASSYLTGSNYGYTF. CDR3 DNA sequence: TGTGCCAGCAGTTACTTGACAGGGAGTAACTATGGCTACACCTTC.

Of note for this clone: The same CDR3 can be traced to other DNA sequences in this sample. The gene calls are TRBV6-1 and TRBJ2-7; tentative D call: TRBD1 (6 bases). The CDR3 runs 13 residues. Germline values: CDR1 MNHNS, CDR2 SASEGT. V lost 2 bases, J lost 1 base, and 6 bases lay in between. CDR3 DNA sequence: TGTGCCAGCAGTGAACAGGGGTCCTACGAGCAGTACTTC. Its translation is CASSEQGSYEQYF.

The chain is built from TRBV4-3 and TRBJ2-3; TRBD2 agrees at 8 bases. CDR3 length equals 18 residues. With V trimmed by 1 base and J by 0 bases, 9 bases remained unmatched. Germline V gene lookup returns CDR1 LGHNA and CDR2 YSLEER. The CDR3 region has the DNA TGCGCCAGCAGCCAAGTGTTGGATAGCGGGAAAAGCACAGATACGCAGTATTTT. Encoded protein: CASSQVLDSGKSTDTQYF.

Concerning this clone: A much larger clone lies one base from this, so it may be a read error. The same CDR3 is also encoded by other DNA sequences in this sample. V is TRBV28 and J is TRBJ2-5; D is undetermined. The CDR3 sequence is 11 residues long. The germline V gene encodes CDR1 MDHEN and CDR2 SYDVKM. V gave up 3 bases and J gave up 4 bases, with 3 bases separating them. CDR3 DNA sequence: TGTGCCAGCAGTTTTGGAGAGACCCAGTACTTC. This translates into CASSFGETQYF. The full variable domain, its missing parts supplied by reference TRBV28 and TRBJ2-5, is DVKVTQSSRYLVKRTGEKVFLECVQDMDHENMFWYRQDPGLGLRLIYFSYDVKMKEKGDIPEGYSVSREKKERFSLILESASTNQTSMYLCASSFGETQYFGPGTRLLVL.

The chain combines TRBV5-4 with TRBJ2-3; 10 bases match TRBD2. The CDR3 covers 16 residues. Germline trimming cut 5 bases from V and 4 bases from J; bases unmatched to any gene: 10. Per germline, CDR1 SGHNT and CDR2 YYREEE (reference sequence). The chain's CDR3 is CASRQWGAGGADTQYF. In nucleotides, the CDR3 is TGTGCCAGCAGGCAGTGGGGAGCGGGGGGGGCAGATACGCAGTATTTT.

The gene calls are TRBV27 and TRBJ2-7; D tentatively fits TRBD1 or TRBD2 (5 bases each). Germline loops: CDR1 MNHEY, CDR2 SMNVEV (reference sequence). The CDR3 spans 16 residues. V was shortened by 3 bases and J by 0 bases, with 15 bases between the two germline ends. CDR3 nucleotides: TGTGCCAGCAGTTTCGCCGGATCAGGGACCTCCTACGAGCAGTACTTC. It codes for CASSFAGSGTSYEQYF.

This clone was seen a single time. The V call is TRBV4-3, the J call TRBJ2-7; 9 nucleotides line up with TRBD1. V shed 2 bases, J shed 5 bases, and the junction held 7 bases outside the gene matches. The CDR3 is 15 amino acids. Germline loops: CDR1 LGHNA, CDR2 YSLEER. CDR3 bases: TGCGCCAGCAGCCAACATGACAGGGGGTTGGACGAGCAGTACTTC. Its protein product is CASSQHDRGLDEQYF.

The chain uses TRBV4-3 and TRBJ2-5, with 10 bases aligning to TRBD1. The CDR3 runs to 16 residues. V lost 3 bases, J lost 5 bases, and 9 bases stayed unmatched. Germline V gene data show CDR1 as LGHNA and CDR2 as YSLEER. The CDR3 sequence is CASSHDRTGGLETQYF. The CDR3, as DNA: TGCGCCAGCAGCCACGATCGGACAGGGGGACTCGAGACCCAGTACTTC.